This T cell receptor beta chain derives from a study of cytomegalovirus exposure and HLA in healthy donors. V shed 6 bases and J 2 bases; nucleotides not matched to a gene: 9. CDR3 length equals 15 residues. Germline-derived CDR1 and CDR2 are MNHEY and SMNVEV (reference sequence). PCR amplification relied on 60 Vbeta primers (plus 13 Jbeta primers). TCRdb's table, derived via immunoSEQ multiplex PCR, lists solely in-frame clones and lacks some. The table has 150,000 or so clones, around 74% seen once. This TCR came from a female donor in good health and CMV-seronegative. This chain connects TRBV27 to TRBJ2-7; 8 bases match TRBD1. Sequences were obtained from PBMCs. The CDR3 loop reads CASRLTRDRTYEQYF. The CDR3 coding sequence is TGTGCCAGCAGACTCACCCGGGACAGGACCTACGAGCAGTACTTC.